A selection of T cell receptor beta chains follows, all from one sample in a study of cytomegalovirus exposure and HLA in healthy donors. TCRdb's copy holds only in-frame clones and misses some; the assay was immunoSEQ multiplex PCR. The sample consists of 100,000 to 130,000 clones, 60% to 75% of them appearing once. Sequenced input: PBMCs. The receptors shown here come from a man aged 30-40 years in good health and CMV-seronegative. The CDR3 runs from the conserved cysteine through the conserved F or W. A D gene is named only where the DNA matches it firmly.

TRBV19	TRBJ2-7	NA	TGTGCCAGTTCCCCTAGCTTCAGCTCCTACGAGCAGTACTTC	CASSPSFSSYEQYF
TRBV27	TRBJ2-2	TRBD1	TGTGCCAGCAGTCGGCACACAGGGGGCGTATTCACCGGGGAGCTGTTTTTT	CASSRHTGGVFTGELFF
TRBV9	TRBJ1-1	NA	TGTGCCAGCAGCGTTTCCGGGACAACGAACACTGAAGCTTTCTTT	CASSVSGTTNTEAFF
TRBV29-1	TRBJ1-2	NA	TGCAGCGTTGGGGGGGGACCCTATGGCTACACCTTC	CSVGGGPYGYTF
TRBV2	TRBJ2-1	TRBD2	TGTGCCAGCAGTGAGCCTAGCGGTTATTACAATGAGCAGTTCTTC	CASSEPSGYYNEQFF
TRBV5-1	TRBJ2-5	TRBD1	TGCGCCAGCAGCGTACCCCCGTCGACAGGGCAAGAGACCCAGTACTTC	CASSVPPSTGQETQYF
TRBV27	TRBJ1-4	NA	TGTGCCAGCAGTCCCCTATTTGCAACTAATGAAAAACTGTTTTTT	CASSPLFATNEKLFF
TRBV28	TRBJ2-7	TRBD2	TGTGCCAGCAGTCCGCGGCGACAGGCGAGCGGGAGGAGTAGGTACGAGCAGTACTTC	CASSPRRQASGRSRYEQYF
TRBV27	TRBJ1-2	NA	TGTGCCAGCAGTTTAAAAGCGGGGGTTGGTGGCTACACCTTC	CASSLKAGVGGYTF
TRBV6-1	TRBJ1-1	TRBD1	TGTGCCAGCAGTGAAGATGATGACAGGGAATCGACTGAAGCTTTCTTT	CASSEDDDRESTEAFF
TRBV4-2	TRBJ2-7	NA	TGTGCCAGCAGCCAAGTCGTCCAAGTTACTAAGTCAAAGCAGTACTTC	CASSQVVQVTKSKQYF
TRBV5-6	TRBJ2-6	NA	TGTGCCAGCAGCTTGCCGTACTCTGGGGCCAACGTCCTGACTTTC	CASSLPYSGANVLTF
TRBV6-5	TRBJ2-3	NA	TGTGCCAGCAGTCTAGCGTACAGCACAGATACGCAGTATTTT	CASSLAYSTDTQYF
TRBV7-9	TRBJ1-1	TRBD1	TGTGCCAGCAGCTCGGGACAGGTGGGGTCTTTCTTT	CASSSGQVGSFF
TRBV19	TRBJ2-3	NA	TGTGCCAGTAGTATAGCTGCGGGAACAGATACGCAGTATTTT	CASSIAAGTDTQYF
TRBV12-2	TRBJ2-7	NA	TGTGCAAGTCGCATCCGGGACAGGGACCACGAGCAGTACTTC	CASRIRDRDHEQYF